The 26 T cell receptor beta chains below come from one sample, sequenced in a study of CD8+CD57+ T cells in acquired aplastic anemia. Patients who underwent sequencing had shown CD8+CD57+ cell expansion by flow cytometry. TCR beta VDJ and CDR3 profiles were obtained from a genomic DNA template. One entry per CDR3 protein results from TCRdb running MiXCR on the reads. This table has 200,000 to 300,000 distinct CDR3 sequences, approximately 50% appearing once. What was sequenced was sorted CD4+, CD8+, or CD8+CD57+ T cells (not recorded which) from PBMCs. These receptors were taken from a human donor with aplastic anemia.

This clonotype showed up many times. The rearrangement joins TRBV5-8 to TRBJ2-3, with 13 bases identical to TRBD2. CDR3 size: 16 residues. Germline CDR1 is SGHTS and CDR2 is YDEGEE. Trimming removed 0 bases from V and 4 bases from J; junction bases left unmatched: 2. Here the CDR3 reads CASSLGTSGGPDTQYF. CDR3 nucleotide sequence: TGTGCCAGCAGCTTGGGGACTAGCGGGGGACCAGATACGCAGTATTTT.

The chain employs TRBV6-2 or TRBV6-3 and TRBJ1-1; the D gene is possibly TRBD1 (5 bases). The CDR3 is made up of 14 amino acids. V was clipped by 1 base and J by 0 bases, with 6 bases between them. The germline gives CDR1 MNHEY, CDR2 SVGEGT. The CDR3 region has the DNA TGTGCCAGCAGTTACTGGGACGTGAACACTGAAGCTTTCTTT. Its protein product is CASSYWDVNTEAFF.

A remark on this clonotype: This CDR3 fails to terminate in the conserved phenylalanine or tryptophan, so it likely reflects a read error. CDR3 coding DNA: TGTGCCAGCAGCTTAGGGGGGCAGAACACTGAAGCTTTCCTT. It encodes CASSLGGQNTEAFL. The gene calls are TRBV7-6 and TRBJ1-1; D perhaps matches TRBD1 (6 bases). V lost 1 base, J lost 1 base, and 7 bases lay in between. The CDR3 totals 14 residues. The germline V gene encodes CDR1 SGHVS and CDR2 FNYEAQ.

As concerns this clonotype: Just one base apart from a much larger clone, this may be a read error. The CDR3 does not close with the conserved phenylalanine or tryptophan, likely indicating a read error. The chain joins TRBV6-6 to TRBJ2-7, with 10 nucleotides matching TRBD2. The length of the CDR3 is 13 residues. Trimming cost V 8 bases and J 3 bases; bases outside gene matches: 4. CDR1 is MNHNY, CDR2 SVGAGI, per germline (reference sequence). The DNA of the CDR3 is TGTGCCAGCCTTAGCGGGGGGCACTACGAGCAGTACCTC. Its translation: CASLSGGHYEQYL.

The rearrangement uses TRBV7-9 and TRBJ2-1; 9 bases are shared with TRBD2. V dropped 1 base and J dropped 7; count of bases not matched to a gene: 5. From germline, CDR1 is SEHNR and CDR2 FQNEAQ (reference sequence). CDR3 length: 15 amino acids. CDR3: CASSLVPSGANEQFF. The CDR3 DNA reads as TGTGCCAGCAGCTTAGTACCTAGCGGGGCAAATGAGCAGTTCTTC. Full variable domain (rest looked up from reference TRBV7-9 and TRBJ2-1): DTGVSQNPRHKITKRGQNVTFRCDPISEHNRLYWYRQTLGQGPEFLTYFQNEAQLEKSRLLSDRFSAERPKGSFSTLEIQRTEQGDSAMYLCASSLVPSGANEQFFGPGTRLTVL.

In its sample, this clonotype was seen many times. The chain is built from TRBV11-2 and TRBJ2-1; D possibly corresponds to TRBD2 (6 bases). This CDR3 comprises 13 residues. Per the germline V gene, CDR1 is SGHAT and CDR2 is FQNNGV. With 0 bases removed from V and 12 bases from J, the gap between germline ends came to 12 bases. The CDR3 region has the DNA TGTGCCAGCAGCTTAGAGGACGGGAGTGGGCAGTTCTTC. This gives the protein CASSLEDGSGQFF.

By share, this clonotype ranks as medium-sized. The chain couples TRBV7-9 to TRBJ2-1, with 11 bases that match TRBD2. Germline trimming cut 4 bases from V and 4 bases from J; bases unmatched to any gene: 6. CDR3 length: 16 residues. Germline CDR1 SEHNR, CDR2 FQNEAQ (reference sequence). The CDR3 sequence: CASSSTLAGGYNEQFF. The CDR3 DNA sequence: TGTGCCAGCAGCTCCACATTAGCGGGGGGGTACAATGAGCAGTTCTTC.

This clonotype was observed once. This chain joins TRBV7-3 and TRBJ2-3, with D unresolved. Per germline, CDR1 SGHTA and CDR2 FQGTGA. The CDR3 has 13 amino acids. V lost 5 bases and J 5 bases, leaving 11 bases between the germline ends. CDR3 amino acids: CASSPRPGDTQYF. CDR3 nucleotides: TGTGCCAGCAGCCCCCGACCGGGAGATACGCAGTATTTT.

The rearrangement links TRBV6-5 to TRBJ2-7; D is possibly TRBD1 (5 bases). With 0 bases removed from V and 3 bases from J, the gap between germline ends came to 12 bases. Germline values: CDR1 MNHEY, CDR2 SVGAGI. The CDR3 contains 15 residues. Here the CDR3 DNA reads TGTGCCAGCAGTTACTCGGTCCAGGGTAGCTACGAGCAGTACGTC. This encodes CASSYSVQGSYEQYV.

The J gene is TRBJ1-1, the V gene TRBV19, with D tentatively TRBD1 (6 bases). Trimming took 5 bases from V and 5 from J, leaving 21 bases between them. Germline V lookup: CDR1 LNHDA, CDR2 SQIVND (reference sequence). The CDR3 runs 16 residues. CDR3 region: CASSVSRGFHGTEAFF. The DNA of the CDR3 is TGTGCCAGTAGTGTCTCAAGGGGGTTCCATGGGACTGAAGCTTTCTTT.

This clonotype occurred many times. The rearrangement uses TRBV19 and TRBJ1-6, with D perhaps matching TRBD1 (6 bases). V lost 7 bases and J 9 bases, leaving 13 bases between the germline ends. Germline loops: CDR1 LNHDA, CDR2 SQIVND (reference sequence). The CDR3 has 13 amino acids. CDR3 protein: CASNGGVTSPLHF. The DNA of the CDR3 is TGTGCCAGTAACGGGGGCGTTACTTCACCCCTCCACTTT.

This clonotype was counted a single time. V gene TRBV29-1 combines with J gene TRBJ1-1, with a weak D call TRBD1 (6 bases). The CDR3 contains 11 residues. Per the germline V gene, CDR1 is SQVTM and CDR2 is ANQGSEA. With 3 bases removed from V and 8 bases from J, the gap between germline ends came to 10 bases. CDR3 amino acids: CSVDRGREAFF. Here the CDR3 DNA reads TGCAGCGTTGACAGGGGTAGGGAAGCTTTCTTT.

The J gene is TRBJ1-4, the V gene TRBV20-1; 7 bases fit TRBD1. V lost 5 bases to trimming and J lost 2 bases; unmatched junction nucleotides: 8. Germline CDR1 DFQATT, CDR2 SNEGSKA (reference sequence). The CDR3 length is 15 residues. CDR3 sequence: CSAPYLGQTNEKLFF. Written as DNA, the CDR3 is TGCAGTGCTCCGTACCTGGGACAGACTAATGAAAAACTGTTTTTT.

This clonotype was picked up a small number of times. The chain carries TRBV5-1 and TRBJ1-2; D ambiguous. The length of the CDR3 is 14 residues. In germline, CDR1 is SGHRS, CDR2 YFSETQ. V lost 0 bases and J 2 bases, leaving 8 bases between the germline ends. The CDR3 sequence is CASSLGEGNYGYTF. The DNA of the CDR3 is TGCGCCAGCAGCTTGGGGGAGGGCAACTATGGCTACACCTTC.

The chain joins TRBV14 to TRBJ1-2; unclear D gene. CDR1 SGHDN and CDR2 FVKESK come from the germline V gene. The CDR3 length is 12 residues. V lost 4 bases and J 6 bases, leaving 9 bases between the germline ends. The CDR3 coding sequence is TGTGCCAGCAGCCTGGGAGTTGATGGCTACACCTTC. This codes for CASSLGVDGYTF.

The chain recombines TRBV7-2 with TRBJ1-2; a weak D match, TRBD1 (5 bases). With 4 bases removed from V and 7 bases from J, the gap between germline ends came to 10 bases. The CDR3 contains 12 residues. Germline CDR1 reads SGHTA; CDR2 reads FQGNSA. The CDR3 region is CASSSQGFGYTF. In nucleotides, the CDR3 is TGTGCCAGCAGCTCCCAGGGTTTTGGCTACACCTTC. Variable domain in full (rest from reference TRBV7-2 and TRBJ1-2): GAGVSQSPSNKVTEKGKDVELRCDPISGHTALYWYRQSLGQGLEFLIYFQGNSAPDKSGLPSDRFSAERTGGSVSTLTIQRTQQEDSAVYLCASSSQGFGYTFGSGTRLTVV.

As for this clonotype: One end of the junction fails to match germline, which may point to a read error. This sequence joins TRBV9 and TRBJ2-1; 7 bases line up with TRBD1. Germline CDR1 is SGDLS and CDR2 is YYNGEE. The CDR3 has 13 residues. CDR3: CASSRDSYNGQFF. The DNA of the CDR3 is TGTGCCAGCAGCAGGGACAGCTACAATGGGCAGTTCTTC.

V and J are TRBV2 and TRBJ2-7; TRBD1 matches at 7 bases. V gave up 6 bases and J gave up 2 bases; unmatched junction bases: 10. The CDR3 sequence is 15 residues long. Germline-derived CDR1 and CDR2 are SNHLY and FYNNEI. CDR3 in DNA: TGTGCCAGCAGACACCGGGACAGAAAGACCTACGAGCAGTACTTC. Translating gives CASRHRDRKTYEQYF.

This chain connects TRBV27 to TRBJ1-3; 9 bases line up with TRBD1. CDR1 is MNHEY and CDR2 is SMNVEV in the germline V gene (reference sequence). This CDR3 has 13 residues. J gave up 8 bases and V 8 bases, and 7 bases lay outside the gene matches. CDR3 residues: CASPDRGHYTIYF. CDR3 DNA sequence: TGTGCCAGCCCGGACAGGGGTCATTACACCATATATTTT.

This chain links TRBV7-2 with TRBJ2-5; possibly TRBD2 for D (6 bases). Germline V gene lookup returns CDR1 SGHTA and CDR2 FQGNSA. The CDR3 has 15 amino acids. With 9 bases removed from V and 9 bases from J, the gap between germline ends came to 26 bases. The CDR3 loop reads CASSIDLRTIGSQYF. The CDR3 region has the DNA TGTGCCAGTAGTATAGATCTCCGGACTATTGGCTCCCAGTACTTC.

The chain recombines TRBV7-8 with TRBJ1-1; D uncertain. V was pared by 5 bases and J by 4 bases, with 11 bases between. Per the germline V gene, CDR1 is SGHVS and CDR2 is FQNEAQ. CDR3 length: 13 amino acids. CDR3 region: CASSRGRGTEAFF. The CDR3 region has the DNA TGTGCCAGCAGCCGTGGCCGAGGCACTGAAGCTTTCTTT.

V gene TRBV5-1 combines with J gene TRBJ2-7; TRBD2 agrees at 10 bases. The ends lost 5 bases at V and 7 bases at J; junction bases unmatched: 6. Looked up from germline, CDR1 is SGHRS and CDR2 is YFSETQ. The CDR3 totals 13 residues. The CDR3 spells CASRLAGEGEQYF. For the CDR3, the DNA is TGCGCCAGCAGGCTAGCGGGAGAGGGTGAGCAGTACTTC.

This clonotype was observed once. The V call is TRBV20-1, the J call TRBJ1-1, with D possibly being TRBD1 (6 bases). V dropped 5 bases and J dropped 3 bases, with 13 bases sitting between them. This CDR3 region has 13 residues. Germline values: CDR1 DFQATT, CDR2 SNEGSKA (reference sequence). The CDR3 spells CSAGRTDHTEAFF. DNA for the CDR3: TGCAGTGCTGGACGGACAGATCACACTGAAGCTTTCTTT.

The table lists this clonotype with a few counts. Sequence at one end of the junction differs from germline and may be a read error. The chain carries TRBV5-1 and TRBJ1-4; D unclear. CDR3 length: 15 amino acids. Looked up from germline, CDR1 is SGHRS and CDR2 is YFSETQ. The CDR3 is CASSPWGSHNEKLFF. CDR3 bases: TGTGCCAGCAGCCCGTGGGGAAGCCACAATGAAAAACTGTTTTTT. Combining the CDR3 with reference TRBV5-1 and TRBJ1-4 gives the whole variable domain KAGVTQTPRYLIKTRGQQVTLSCSPISGHRSVSWYQQTPGQGLQFLFEYFSETQRNKGNFPGRFSGRQFSNSRSEMNVSTLELGDSALYLCASSPWGSHNEKLFFGSGTQLSVL.

This clonotype was recorded many times. The J gene is TRBJ2-7, the V gene TRBV12-5; D not resolved. This CDR3 is built from 13 residues. Germline V gene data show CDR1 as LGHNT and CDR2 as FRNRAP. Trimming removed 1 base at V and 3 bases at J, with 7 bases between. In DNA form, the CDR3 reads TGTGCTAGTGGTTTGGGCCCGGGCTACGAGCAGTACTTC. The encoded protein is CASGLGPGYEQYF.

The chain couples TRBV7-2 to TRBJ2-7; no clear D gene. Germline CDR1 SGHTA, CDR2 FQGNSA. The CDR3 runs to 13 residues. V was shortened by 8 bases and J by 2 bases, with 13 bases between the two germline ends. CDR3 sequence: CASRPDGTYEQYF. CDR3 nucleotides: TGTGCCAGCCGACCGGACGGCACCTACGAGCAGTACTTC.